A single sample is the source of the 25 T cell receptor beta chains below, sequenced in a study of T cell changes during pregnancy in multiple sclerosis. The repertoire was sequenced with immunoSEQ multiplex PCR; TCRdb's copy has only in-frame clones and lacks some. The sample holds around 30,000 clones, 90% seen once. This specimen consisted of CD4+ T cells from peripheral blood mononuclear cells, obtained in the third trimester of pregnancy. These receptor sequences come from a female donor in good health, enrolled as a control in a pregnancy study.

This chain joins TRBV5-8 and TRBJ2-1, with a weak D call TRBD2 (6 bases). The CDR3 has 14 amino acids. V dropped 1 base and J dropped 8 bases, with 13 bases sitting between them. CDR1 and CDR2 from the germline V gene are SGHTS and YDEGEE. Here the CDR3 reads CASSLYFASDEQFF. The CDR3 DNA follows: TGTGCCAGCAGCTTGTATTTCGCTAGCGATGAGCAGTTCTTC.

The chain couples TRBV18 to TRBJ2-2, with 9 bases aligning to TRBD2. The V gene's germline CDR1 is KGHSH and CDR2 LQKENI. The CDR3 length is 14 residues. Trimming took 4 bases from V and 7 from J; bases not matched to a gene: 4. CDR3 protein: CASSLWTSDGELFF. The CDR3 coding sequence is TGTGCCAGCTCACTTTGGACTAGCGACGGGGAGCTGTTTTTT.

The chain couples TRBV5-4 to TRBJ2-5; 10 nucleotides match TRBD2. The CDR3 sequence is 16 residues long. Germline CDR1 is SGHNT and CDR2 is YYREEE (reference sequence). J lost 5 bases, V lost 0 bases, and 7 bases had no gene match. The chain's CDR3 is CASSLGASGGFETQYF. The CDR3 nucleotides read TGTGCCAGCAGCTTGGGAGCTAGCGGGGGTTTTGAGACCCAGTACTTC.

The chain is built from TRBV10-1 and TRBJ1-1, with 8 positions matching TRBD1. The CDR3 length is 15 residues. The J segment lost 0 bases and the V segment lost 5 bases, leaving 5 bases of the junction unmatched. Germline CDR1 and CDR2: WNHNN and SYGVQD (reference sequence). CDR3: CASSYGTGVNTEAFF. In nucleotides, the CDR3 is TGCGCCAGCAGTTACGGGACAGGTGTGAACACTGAAGCTTTCTTT.

The chain carries TRBV7-9 and TRBJ2-5, with a weak D call TRBD1 (5 bases). CDR3 length: 16 amino acids. V was pared by 5 bases and J by 4 bases, with 20 bases between. Germline V gene sequence: CDR1 SEHNR, CDR2 FQNEAQ (reference sequence). The CDR3 spells CASSRYRSGRGETQYF. CDR3 nucleotide sequence: TGTGCCAGCAGCAGATACAGGTCCGGAAGAGGAGAGACCCAGTACTTC.

This chain uses TRBV7-2 with TRBJ1-1, with a possible D match to TRBD1 (6 bases). Looked up from germline, CDR1 is SGHTA and CDR2 is FQGNSA. The CDR3 spans 15 residues. V dropped 5 bases and J dropped 4 bases, with 17 bases sitting between them. The CDR3 bases are TGTGCCAGCAGCACCGGGTTGGGGGCGGGCACTGAAGCTTTCTTT. Protein: CASSTGLGAGTEAFF.

This clone appeared a single time. The genes are TRBV30 and TRBJ1-1; 7 nucleotides match TRBD1. Germline CDR1 reads GTSNPN; CDR2 reads SVGIG (reference sequence). Trimming removed 2 bases from V and 2 bases from J; junction bases left unmatched: 14. CDR3 length: 17 residues. Here the CDR3 reads CAWSYSTPGGFNTEAFF. The DNA for the CDR3 is TGTGCCTGGAGTTATTCAACCCCAGGGGGTTTTAACACTGAAGCTTTCTTT.

The V gene is TRBV2, the J gene TRBJ1-1, with TRBD1 identical over 7 bases. Germline V gene data show CDR1 as SNHLY and CDR2 as FYNNEI. The CDR3 has 14 residues. V was pared by 2 bases and J by 4 bases, with 4 bases of the junction left unmatched. Written as DNA, the CDR3 is TGTGCCAGCAGTGAATCCAGGGGGGTCACTGAAGCTTTCTTT. It codes for CASSESRGVTEAFF.

The chain employs TRBV6-1 and TRBJ1-1; 11 positions agree with TRBD1. Trimming took 4 bases from V and 0 from J; bases not matched to a gene: 7. Looked up from germline, CDR1 is MNHNS and CDR2 is SASEGT. The CDR3 runs to 17 residues. This chain's CDR3 is CASSAGTGGRMNTEAFF. For the CDR3, the DNA is TGTGCCAGCAGTGCCGGGACAGGGGGTCGGATGAACACTGAAGCTTTCTTT.

This clone has just a few counts. The chain employs TRBV11-3 and TRBJ2-1; 10 nucleotides match TRBD2. The CDR3 extends over 18 amino acids. Trimming took 4 bases from V and 12 from J; bases not matched to a gene: 21. CDR1 and CDR2 (germline): SGHNT, YENEEA. The CDR3 coding sequence is TGTGCCAGCAGCTCGGAGGTGGGGCTAGCGGGGGCCTGGCAGGGGCAGTTCTTC. Protein sequence: CASSSEVGLAGAWQGQFF.

This rearrangement joins TRBV30 to TRBJ1-1, with D unclear. The CDR3 covers 14 residues. V was clipped by 5 bases and J by 1 base, with 14 bases between them. Germline V gene data show CDR1 as GTSNPN and CDR2 as SVGIG (reference sequence). The CDR3 coding sequence is TGTGCCTGGGTGAGCGCCGAAAGGAACACTGAAGCTTTCTTT. Its translation is CAWVSAERNTEAFF.

The chain is built from TRBV30 and TRBJ2-1, with a tentative D call TRBD2 (7 bases). Trimming stripped 0 bases from V and 3 bases from J, with 12 bases between. Per germline, CDR1 GTSNPN and CDR2 SVGIG (reference sequence). The CDR3 is made up of 15 amino acids. This chain's CDR3 is CAWSVPGGGYNEQFF. Here the CDR3 DNA reads TGTGCCTGGAGTGTACCGGGGGGCGGCTACAATGAGCAGTTCTTC.

In its sample, this clone was seen once. V and J are TRBV19 and TRBJ2-1, with TRBD2 matching 13 bases. This CDR3 is built from 15 residues. In germline, CDR1 is LNHDA, CDR2 SQIVND (reference sequence). The V and J ends lost 8 bases and 7 bases, in that order; junction bases with no gene match: 8. In nucleotides, the CDR3 is TGTGCCAGTCAACCCGGACTAGCGGGAGTTAATGAGCAGTTCTTC. As protein: CASQPGLAGVNEQFF. The full variable domain, rest sourced from reference TRBV19 and TRBJ2-1, is DGGITQSPKYLFRKEGQNVTLSCEQNLNHDAMYWYRQDPGQGLRLIYYSQIVNDFQKGDIAEGYSVSREKKESFPLTVTSAQKNPTAFYLCASQPGLAGVNEQFFGPGTRLTVL.

V is TRBV18 and J is TRBJ1-1; 7 bases align to TRBD1. Germline V gene data show CDR1 as KGHSH and CDR2 as LQKENI. Trimming removed 3 bases from V and 1 base from J; junction bases left unmatched: 8. The CDR3 consists of 16 residues. The CDR3 here is CASSPRDRPTNTEAFF. The DNA for the CDR3 is TGTGCCAGCTCACCCCGGGACAGACCAACGAACACTGAAGCTTTCTTT.

This clone has more than one count but fewer than ten. The rearrangement links TRBV18 to TRBJ1-1, with 7 bases that match TRBD1. Losses at the gene ends were 0 bases for V and 8 bases for J; bases not matched to a gene: 9. Germline assignment: CDR1 KGHSH and CDR2 LQKENI. The CDR3 loop spans 15 amino acids. For the CDR3, the DNA is TGTGCCAGCTCACCACCGGCAGCGCAGGGGGTGGAAGCTTTCTTT. Protein: CASSPPAAQGVEAFF.

The rearrangement links TRBV19 to TRBJ2-1; 10 bases line up with TRBD2. The trim removed 2 bases at V and 6 bases at J, leaving 13 bases unmatched. This CDR3 comprises 18 residues. CDR1 is LNHDA and CDR2 is SQIVND in the germline V gene (reference sequence). CDR3 protein: CASSIKGVILAGVNEQFF. The CDR3 region has the DNA TGTGCCAGTAGTATAAAGGGGGTGATCCTAGCGGGGGTCAATGAGCAGTTCTTC.

V usage is TRBV19 and J usage is TRBJ1-2; weak D call: TRBD1 (5 bases). Germline values: CDR1 LNHDA, CDR2 SQIVND (reference sequence). The CDR3 length is 15 residues. Trimming stripped 0 bases from V and 0 bases from J, with 8 bases between. DNA for the CDR3: TGTGCCAGTAGTATAGATCGGGGGGCTAACTATGGCTACACCTTC. This codes for CASSIDRGANYGYTF. The complete variable domain, with remaining parts taken from reference TRBV19 and TRBJ1-2, reads DGGITQSPKYLFRKEGQNVTLSCEQNLNHDAMYWYRQDPGQGLRLIYYSQIVNDFQKGDIAEGYSVSREKKESFPLTVTSAQKNPTAFYLCASSIDRGANYGYTFGSGTRLTVV.

The V and J genes are TRBV30 and TRBJ2-1; 10 nucleotides agree with TRBD1. CDR1 and CDR2 from the germline V gene are GTSNPN and SVGIG (reference sequence). V shed 6 bases, J shed 4 bases, and the junction held 12 bases outside the gene matches. The CDR3 sequence is 16 residues long. The CDR3 reads CACKIPGQGPYNEQFF. For the CDR3, the DNA is TGTGCCTGCAAAATACCGGGACAGGGGCCTTACAATGAGCAGTTCTTC.

The rearrangement uses TRBV11-3 and TRBJ2-2, with D possibly being TRBD1 (5 bases). Trimming took off 0 bases at V and 4 bases at J, with 9 bases between the two ends. CDR1 is SGHNT, CDR2 YENEEA, per germline. This CDR3 has 15 residues. For the CDR3, the DNA is TGTGCCAGCAGCTTAGACCAGGGCGGCACCGGGGAGCTGTTTTTT. This gives the protein CASSLDQGGTGELFF.

The V and J genes are TRBV29-1 and TRBJ2-5; 10 bases match TRBD2. Germline loops: CDR1 SQVTM, CDR2 ANQGSEA. After removal of 7 bases from V and 4 bases from J, the junction contained 12 bases not matched to a gene. This CDR3 has 15 residues. CDR3 protein: CSAGRAGGPRETQYF. In DNA, the CDR3 is TGCAGCGCCGGTCGAGCGGGAGGGCCGAGAGAGACCCAGTACTTC.

This chain connects TRBV7-9 to TRBJ1-4; TRBD1 agrees at 8 bases. The germline CDR1 and CDR2 sequences are SEHNR and FQNEAQ (reference sequence). This CDR3 contains 14 residues. After removal of 5 bases from V and 8 bases from J, the junction contained 7 bases not matched to a gene. CDR3 sequence: CASSQTGGGEKLFF. The CDR3 DNA follows: TGTGCCAGCAGCCAAACAGGGGGAGGAGAAAAACTGTTTTTT.

The genes are TRBV5-1 and TRBJ2-1, with TRBD2 identical over 10 bases. Losses at the gene ends were 1 base for V and 1 base for J; bases not matched to a gene: 5. This CDR3 region has 17 residues. Germline CDR1 and CDR2: SGHRS and YFSETQ. CDR3 sequence: CASSLHSSGSSYNEQFF. In DNA, the CDR3 is TGCGCCAGCAGCTTGCATTCTAGCGGGAGTTCCTACAATGAGCAGTTCTTC.

The chain links TRBV30 to TRBJ2-1, with D tentatively TRBD2 (5 bases). The CDR3 has 14 residues. Trimming removed 2 bases from V and 7 bases from J, with 15 bases in between. CDR1 and CDR2 from the germline V gene are GTSNPN and SVGIG (reference sequence). DNA for the CDR3: TGTGCCTGGAGTTCGGGGATCTTGACAAATGAGCAGTTCTTC. This translates into CAWSSGILTNEQFF.

The genes are TRBV7-8 and TRBJ2-5, with 9 positions matching TRBD1. The CDR3 sequence is 16 residues long. The V gene's germline CDR1 is SGHVS and CDR2 FQNEAQ. V lost 5 bases and J lost 2; bases outside the gene matches: 9. CDR3 coding DNA: TGTGCCAGCAGCCCAGACAGGGGGAGTCAGCAAGAGACCCAGTACTTC. Translating it yields CASSPDRGSQQETQYF.

The V and J genes are TRBV6-1 and TRBJ2-7, with TRBD2 as a possible D gene (6 bases). CDR1 and CDR2 (germline): MNHNS, SASEGT. The germline V and J ends were trimmed by 1 base and 3 bases, with 10 bases remaining between them. There are 14 residues in the CDR3. The CDR3 here is CASSEVGGSYEQYF. CDR3 nucleotide sequence: TGTGCCAGCAGTGAAGTCGGGGGTAGCTACGAGCAGTACTTC.